This T cell receptor (beta chain) derives from a study of regulatory T cells in long-lasting Graves disease. About the study: Patients newly diagnosed with Graves' had been on antithyroid drugs for under 3 months. Study-level points and caveats: Favored gene segments in persistent disease were TRBV28, TRBJ1-2 and TRBJ2-5.

This CDR3 contains 13 residues. CDR1 and CDR2 (germline): SQVTM, ANQGSEA. The V segment lost 6 bases and the J segment 5 bases; nucleotides outside the gene matches: 3. This sample's time point: newly diagnosed GD, antithyroid drugs for less than 3 months. Researchers made the TCR library from RNA that was extracted from PBMCs. Regarding this clonotype: Its antigen is unidentified.

Through Arm-PCR of CDR3 regions and iRepertoire HTBI primers, TCR beta libraries were built. Using its own MiXCR run on the multiplex PCR reads, TCRdb lists one record per CDR3 protein. The table lists roughly 430,000 distinct CDR3 sequences, 16% of them singletons. This sample was shared with a second study, whose subject was T cells in Graves' hyperthyroidism and ophthalmopathy. That source reports: Initially, a first-round RT-PCR of the TCR CDR3 employed the HTBI primer set. In blood, most of the thyroid clonotypes expanded above 0.001 were also present.

V and J are TRBV29-1 and TRBJ2-1; 11 bases agree with TRBD1. The TCR was taken from a woman in her 30s with Graves disease. Sequenced here: peripheral blood mononuclear cells (PBMCs), sampled at new diagnosis, from a patient treated with antithyroid drugs. The CDR3 DNA follows: TGCAGCGTGGACAGGGGGCTCGACAATGAGCAGTTCTTC. Amino acids: CSVDRGLDNEQFF.